These 7 T cell receptor beta chains were sequenced from one sample in a study of cytomegalovirus exposure and HLA in healthy donors. Primers for the PCR totalled 60 Vbeta and 13 Jbeta. The method was immunoSEQ multiplex PCR; TCRdb's version includes in-frame clones alone and lacks a portion of them. Of fewer than 150,000 clones listed, roughly 80% were seen once; the top ten hold 1.2%. Sequences were obtained from PBMCs. These TCRs come from a female donor in good health and CMV-seronegative.

The CDR3 bases are TGTGCCAGCAGTTTGAAAGGCGGGAGAATGGATACGCAGTATTTT. Its protein is CASSLKGGRMDTQYF. V usage is TRBV28 and J usage is TRBJ2-3; 7 bases are a match to TRBD2. J gave up 6 bases and V 3 bases, and 9 bases lay outside the gene matches. Germline V gene data show CDR1 as MDHEN and CDR2 as SYDVKM. The CDR3 runs 15 residues.

The genes are TRBV7-9 and TRBJ2-5; TRBD1 agrees at 8 bases. The V and J ends lost 2 bases and 4 bases, in that order; junction bases with no gene match: 9. This CDR3 is 16 amino acids long. Germline CDR1 is SEHNR and CDR2 is FQNEAQ (reference sequence). The CDR3 bases are TGTGCCAGCAGCTTATTTTCAGGGGGCTTTATAGAGACCCAGTACTTC. Translated, it gives CASSLFSGGFIETQYF.

The gene calls are TRBV29-1 and TRBJ2-2; 7 positions agree with TRBD2. With 5 bases clipped from V and 6 bases from J, the junction kept 6 bases outside the gene matches. Germline lookup yields CDR1 SQVTM and CDR2 ANQGSEA. The CDR3 has 13 amino acids. CDR3: CSVTSANAGELFF. The CDR3, as DNA: TGCAGCGTTACTAGCGCGAATGCCGGGGAGCTGTTTTTT.

The chain is built from TRBV19 and TRBJ1-5, with D possibly TRBD1 on 5 matching bases. This CDR3 contains 12 residues. V was shortened by 5 bases and J by 6 bases, with 8 bases between the two germline ends. Germline V gene lookup returns CDR1 LNHDA and CDR2 SQIVND (reference sequence). CDR3 sequence reads: CASSGGGQPQHF. The CDR3 DNA reads as TGTGCCAGTAGTGGGGGGGGTCAGCCCCAGCATTTT.

This clone was seen a handful of times. V usage is TRBV29-1 and J usage is TRBJ1-1; D call uncertain. CDR3 length: 13 residues. Germline CDR1 reads SQVTM; CDR2 reads ANQGSEA. Trimming took off 7 bases at V and 0 bases at J, with 12 bases between the two ends. The CDR3 is CSGMHSLNTEAFF. In nucleotides, the CDR3 is TGCAGCGGCATGCACAGCTTGAACACTGAAGCTTTCTTT.

This clone was detected a few times. The chain couples TRBV11-1 to TRBJ2-7; 7 bases align to TRBD2. Germline CDR1 is SGHAT and CDR2 is FQDESV (reference sequence). This CDR3 contains 16 residues. V lost 0 bases to trimming and J lost 5 bases; unmatched junction nucleotides: 10. DNA for the CDR3: TGTGCCAGCAGCTTAGCCCCGCCAGCGGCGGGGGACGAGCAGTACTTC. Translated, it gives CASSLAPPAAGDEQYF.

The chain uses TRBV28 and TRBJ1-2; D may be TRBD1 (6 bases). Germline lookup yields CDR1 MDHEN and CDR2 SYDVKM. V lost 2 bases and J lost 4, with 11 bases in between. The CDR3 loop spans 14 amino acids. DNA for the CDR3: TGTGCCAGCAGTTTACCAGGGGTTGCCTATGGCTACACCTTC. Protein sequence: CASSLPGVAYGYTF.